These T cell receptor beta chains were read from a single sample in a study of T cell changes during pregnancy in multiple sclerosis. Sequencing used immunoSEQ multiplex PCR; TCRdb keeps in-frame clones, though not all of them. The sample contains tens of thousands of clones, 85% to 95% of which appear only once. Specimen: CD4+ T cells from peripheral blood mononuclear cells, collected after pregnancy. The receptors stem from a female donor with multiple sclerosis, enrolled in a pregnancy study. Each CDR3 is given with its conserved first and last residue. Each record gives: clone size, J gene, V gene, D gene, CDR3 protein. A D gene is named only where the DNA matches it firmly. Size is omitted from some rows. Given values are once, few, many or a class for expanded clones.

abundance: .; j_gene: TRBJ2-5; v_gene: TRBV15; d_gene: .; CDR3aa: CATSRVTPETQYF
abundance: .; j_gene: TRBJ1-2; v_gene: TRBV28; d_gene: TRBD1; CDR3aa: CASSALKVGQSSHGYTF
abundance: .; j_gene: TRBJ1-1; v_gene: TRBV19; d_gene: TRBD1; CDR3aa: CASRPGQGRNTEAFF
abundance: .; j_gene: TRBJ2-6; v_gene: TRBV25-1; d_gene: TRBD1; CDR3aa: CASSDVGTGVSGANVLTF
abundance: .; j_gene: TRBJ1-5; v_gene: TRBV18; d_gene: TRBD1; CDR3aa: CASSRGQGGEQPQHF
abundance: .; j_gene: TRBJ2-3; v_gene: TRBV5-6; d_gene: .; CDR3aa: CASSRRGRGDTQYF
abundance: .; j_gene: TRBJ1-6; v_gene: TRBV11-2; d_gene: TRBD1; CDR3aa: CATGGQGDSPLHF
abundance: .; j_gene: TRBJ2-1; v_gene: TRBV7-2; d_gene: TRBD1; CDR3aa: CASSRTGTGPYNEQFF
abundance: .; j_gene: TRBJ2-2; v_gene: TRBV30; d_gene: .; CDR3aa: CALQGGELFF
abundance: few; j_gene: TRBJ1-5; v_gene: TRBV19; d_gene: .; CDR3aa: CASSVQGSDQPQHF
abundance: .; j_gene: TRBJ2-3; v_gene: TRBV18; d_gene: TRBD1; CDR3aa: CASSPDRDQQYF
abundance: .; j_gene: TRBJ2-5; v_gene: TRBV5-1; d_gene: TRBD2; CDR3aa: CASSFSGRRETQYF
abundance: .; j_gene: TRBJ2-7; v_gene: TRBV6-5; d_gene: TRBD2; CDR3aa: CASSYPGRAYEQYF
abundance: once; j_gene: TRBJ1-4; v_gene: TRBV7-9; d_gene: .; CDR3aa: CASSLLTANEKLFF
abundance: .; j_gene: TRBJ1-2; v_gene: TRBV28; d_gene: TRBD1; CDR3aa: CASSSGTGTSGYTF
abundance: .; j_gene: TRBJ1-5; v_gene: TRBV28; d_gene: TRBD1; CDR3aa: CASRTGAYSNQPQHF
abundance: .; j_gene: TRBJ2-3; v_gene: TRBV7-9; d_gene: TRBD2; CDR3aa: CASSGLAENTDTQYF
abundance: .; j_gene: TRBJ1-4; v_gene: TRBV28; d_gene: .; CDR3aa: CASGGPVEKLFF
abundance: .; j_gene: TRBJ2-1; v_gene: TRBV11-3; d_gene: TRBD1; CDR3aa: CASSKSGTGTYNEQFF
abundance: .; j_gene: TRBJ2-7; v_gene: TRBV6-6; d_gene: .; CDR3aa: CASIADGTFYEQYF
abundance: .; j_gene: TRBJ2-3; v_gene: TRBV5-6; d_gene: TRBD2; CDR3aa: CASSLATGRLGGDTQYF
abundance: .; j_gene: TRBJ2-1; v_gene: TRBV19; d_gene: .; CDR3aa: CASSISTRLSYNEQFF
abundance: .; j_gene: TRBJ2-1; v_gene: TRBV6-5; d_gene: TRBD2; CDR3aa: CASSYPGLSYNEQFF
abundance: .; j_gene: TRBJ2-2; v_gene: TRBV9; d_gene: TRBD1; CDR3aa: CASSQVGTANTGELFF
abundance: .; j_gene: TRBJ1-5; v_gene: TRBV28; d_gene: .; CDR3aa: CATSTYSNQPQHF
abundance: once; j_gene: TRBJ2-3; v_gene: TRBV28; d_gene: TRBD1; CDR3aa: CASNFRQGALTDTQYF
abundance: .; j_gene: TRBJ1-1; v_gene: TRBV28; d_gene: TRBD1; CDR3aa: CASSRTGGVDTEAFF
abundance: .; j_gene: TRBJ2-1; v_gene: TRBV20-1; d_gene: .; CDR3aa: CSRVRYGEQFF
abundance: .; j_gene: TRBJ1-1; v_gene: TRBV28; d_gene: .; CDR3aa: CASGELTTATEAFF
abundance: .; j_gene: TRBJ2-7; v_gene: TRBV4-2; d_gene: TRBD2; CDR3aa: CASSQDRGTSGSAYEQYF
abundance: .; j_gene: TRBJ2-2; v_gene: TRBV5-1; d_gene: TRBD2; CDR3aa: CASSLAPGTSGNTGELFF
abundance: .; j_gene: TRBJ2-1; v_gene: TRBV6-6; d_gene: TRBD2; CDR3aa: CASREPGLVLNEQFF
abundance: .; j_gene: TRBJ2-3; v_gene: TRBV6-5; d_gene: TRBD2; CDR3aa: CASTPGGRADTQYF
abundance: .; j_gene: TRBJ2-3; v_gene: TRBV19; d_gene: TRBD2; CDR3aa: CASRLTSGRTDTQYF
abundance: .; j_gene: TRBJ2-2; v_gene: TRBV19; d_gene: .; CDR3aa: CASSREMTGELFF
abundance: .; j_gene: TRBJ2-5; v_gene: TRBV9; d_gene: .; CDR3aa: CASSVGPLRRGGGQETQYF
abundance: .; j_gene: TRBJ2-3; v_gene: TRBV19; d_gene: .; CDR3aa: CASSISTADTQYF
abundance: .; j_gene: TRBJ2-7; v_gene: TRBV19; d_gene: .; CDR3aa: CASSIGSSYEQYF
abundance: once; j_gene: TRBJ2-2; v_gene: TRBV19; d_gene: TRBD1; CDR3aa: CASSIGSTGANTGELFF
abundance: .; j_gene: TRBJ1-1; v_gene: TRBV5-1; d_gene: TRBD1; CDR3aa: CASSLVPQTGGEFGTEAFF
abundance: .; j_gene: TRBJ2-7; v_gene: TRBV5-1; d_gene: TRBD1; CDR3aa: CASRQGPNSYEQYF
abundance: .; j_gene: TRBJ1-2; v_gene: TRBV6-1; d_gene: .; CDR3aa: CASSETRHYGYTF
abundance: .; j_gene: TRBJ2-7; v_gene: TRBV28; d_gene: .; CDR3aa: CASNPSSENYYEQYF
abundance: .; j_gene: TRBJ2-6; v_gene: TRBV11-1; d_gene: TRBD2; CDR3aa: CASTLIAGGFSGANVLTF
abundance: .; j_gene: TRBJ2-7; v_gene: TRBV28; d_gene: .; CDR3aa: CASSYQGFAYEQYF
abundance: .; j_gene: TRBJ2-7; v_gene: TRBV7-9; d_gene: .; CDR3aa: CASSLARVGGRSYEQYF
abundance: .; j_gene: TRBJ2-7; v_gene: TRBV21-1; d_gene: .; CDR3aa: CASSKKFTSGSFYEQYF